Sequencing of this TCR beta chain was carried out in a study of cytomegalovirus exposure and HLA in healthy donors. Overall study results and limits: As a later analysis showed, a missense DCLRE1C variant was linked to trimming of TCR beta V- and J-genes. It was shown in a later analysis that HLA-associated TCR beta chains were more clonally expanded than other, equally common chains. Some TCR beta chains (about 180 of them) were listed as cytomegalovirus-associated.

Nominally healthy donors provided the samples, though records likely missed some immune exposures. Points on this clone: Its target is not known.

Germline V gene data show CDR1 as SGDLS and CDR2 as YYNGEE. The CDR3 spans 16 residues. Trimming took off 0 bases at V and 2 bases at J, with 14 bases between the two ends. The PCR made use of 60 Vbeta and 13 Jbeta primers. TCRdb's table, derived via immunoSEQ multiplex PCR, lists solely in-frame clones and lacks some. This table has under 150,000 clones, roughly 79% appearing once. V and J are TRBV9 and TRBJ1-1, with D maybe TRBD1 (6 bases). The sample consisted of PBMCs. This receptor was obtained from a young man in good health and CMV-seronegative. Here the CDR3 DNA reads TGTGCCAGCAGCGTAGGAGGGGGGGGATTCAACACTGAAGCTTTCTTT. This gives the protein CASSVGGGGFNTEAFF.